The 26 T cell receptor beta chains presented below share a single source sample, sequenced in a study of post-analysis software for immune sequencing data. Antigens for these TCRs are unknown. Prepared TCR beta cDNA libraries contained unique molecular identifiers. TCRdb analysed the PCR reads with MiXCR anew, one entry per CDR3 protein. Found here are hundreds of thousands of distinct CDR3 sequences, around 44% of them singletons; the top ten hold 1.5% to 2%. Study-wide results and limits: TRBV5-6, TRBV5-1 and TRBV20-1 belonged to a set of about 5 TRBV segments that were more frequent in patients than controls.

Specimen: blood. The receptor set was obtained from a girl under 18 with multiple sclerosis.

This chain joins TRBV7-2 and TRBJ2-1; 8 nucleotides match TRBD2. V gave up 6 bases and J gave up 0 bases; unmatched junction bases: 10. CDR1 and CDR2 (germline): SGHTA, FQGNSA. The CDR3 loop spans 17 amino acids. This CDR3 reads CASRQIGGGTSYNEQFF. The CDR3 coding sequence is TGTGCCAGCAGACAAATAGGCGGGGGGACCTCCTACAATGAGCAGTTCTTC.

This sequence joins TRBV7-9 and TRBJ2-1; 8 bases are a match to TRBD2. In germline, CDR1 is SEHNR, CDR2 FQNEAQ (reference sequence). The CDR3 is 14 amino acids. With 1 base clipped from V and 12 bases from J, the junction kept 8 bases outside the gene matches. CDR3 DNA sequence: TGTGCCAGCAGCTTAGAATTCAGCGGGAGTACGCAGTTCTTC. Protein product: CASSLEFSGSTQFF.

The rearrangement uses TRBV29-1 and TRBJ2-5, with TRBD1 identical over 7 bases. Germline V gene lookup returns CDR1 SQVTM and CDR2 ANQGSEA. The CDR3 totals 14 residues. V was pared by 4 bases and J by 11 bases, with 16 bases of the junction left unmatched. The DNA for the CDR3 is TGCAGCGTTGCGCGACAGGGATCCTACAATGAGCAGTACTTC. Its translation is CSVARQGSYNEQYF.

A few counts support this clonotype. V and J are TRBV20-1 and TRBJ2-3, with unresolved D. V lost 5 bases to trimming and J lost 3 bases, with 6 bases between them. The CDR3 spans 11 residues. Germline CDR1 and CDR2: DFQATT and SNEGSKA (reference sequence). CDR3 loop: CSAEKTDTQYF. CDR3 DNA: TGCAGTGCTGAAAAAACAGATACGCAGTATTTT.

This rearrangement joins TRBV6-5 to TRBJ2-3; a possible D gene is TRBD2 (7 bases). Germline loops: CDR1 MNHEY, CDR2 SVGAGI. The CDR3 contains 16 residues. Trimming removed 5 bases from V and 2 bases from J, with 17 bases in between. CDR3 region: CASSQPGGPPTDTQYF. The CDR3 coding sequence is TGTGCCAGCAGTCAGCCGGGGGGCCCTCCCACAGATACGCAGTATTTT.

This clonotype was picked up one time. The chain has TRBV10-2 and TRBJ2-4; 13 bases map to TRBD2. V dropped 2 bases and J dropped 7; count of bases not matched to a gene: 8. Germline CDR1 and CDR2: WSHSY and SAAADI. CDR3 size: 17 residues. The DNA of the CDR3 is TGCGCCAGCAGTGAGACTAGCGGGAGGGAGGGGAGTAACATTCAGTACTTC. It encodes CASSETSGREGSNIQYF.

The genes are TRBV24-1 and TRBJ2-1; the D gene could be TRBD1 or TRBD2 (5 bases each). The CDR3 runs 13 residues. From germline, CDR1 is KGHDR and CDR2 SFDVKD. The V end lost 1 base, the J end lost 6 bases, and 6 bases lay between the germline ends. In DNA form, the CDR3 reads TGTGCCACCAGTGATTTTGGGACCAATGAGCAGTTCTTC. Translated, it gives CATSDFGTNEQFF.

The V gene is TRBV7-9, the J gene TRBJ2-1, with no clear D. The V and J ends lost 0 bases and 8 bases respectively, with 11 bases between them. The CDR3 has 14 amino acids. Germline lookup yields CDR1 SEHNR and CDR2 FQNEAQ (reference sequence). CDR3 in amino acids: CASSLADALDEQFF. The CDR3 DNA sequence: TGTGCCAGCAGCTTAGCGGACGCCCTCGATGAGCAGTTCTTC.

The rearrangement links TRBV12-3 or TRBV12-4 to TRBJ1-2, with D perhaps TRBD1 (6 bases). The CDR3 contains 17 residues. The V end lost 5 bases, the J end lost 4 bases, and 23 bases lay between the germline ends. CDR3 residues: CASSAGHQMWVLYGYTF. CDR3 DNA sequence: TGTGCCAGCAGTGCGGGACACCAAATGTGGGTCCTCTATGGCTACACCTTC.

The rearrangement joins TRBV25-1 to TRBJ1-5; D may be TRBD1 (5 bases). This CDR3 is 14 amino acids long. Germline CDR1 and CDR2: MGHDK and SYGVNS. V was trimmed by 6 bases and J by 3 bases, leaving 12 bases between them. CDR3 bases: TGTGCCAGCAGACCCGACAGTCCCAATCAGCCCCAGCATTTT. Translated, it gives CASRPDSPNQPQHF.

This clonotype came up a few times. This rearrangement joins TRBV5-1 to TRBJ1-4; 7 positions match TRBD1. Per the germline V gene, CDR1 is SGHRS and CDR2 is YFSETQ. CDR3 length: 14 amino acids. V shed 4 bases, J shed 8 bases, and the junction held 8 bases outside the gene matches. Here the CDR3 reads CASSPGQEFEKLFF. Here the CDR3 DNA reads TGCGCCAGCAGCCCCGGACAGGAGTTCGAAAAACTGTTTTTT.

The rearrangement uses TRBV7-2 and TRBJ2-4, with a weak D call TRBD2 (6 bases). The DNA end favors TRBJ2-7, so the J call may be wrong. The CDR3 has 13 amino acids. Germline-derived CDR1 and CDR2 are SGHTA and FQGNSA. The CDR3 DNA reads as TGTGCCAGCAGCCCCCCGGGGGAGGTCGAGCAGTACTTC. Residues: CASSPPGEVEQYF.

The V and J genes are TRBV12-3 or TRBV12-4 and TRBJ1-4; no reliable D call. The CDR3 runs to 15 residues. With 3 bases removed from V and 6 bases from J, the gap between germline ends came to 14 bases. The CDR3 sequence: CASSFEGHSDEKLFF. The CDR3, as DNA: TGTGCCAGCAGTTTTGAAGGCCATTCTGATGAAAAACTGTTTTTT.

This chain joins TRBV2 and TRBJ2-3; 8 bases map to TRBD1. This CDR3 has 14 amino acids. Trimming removed 8 bases from V and 1 base from J; junction bases left unmatched: 5. Germline assignment: CDR1 SNHLY and CDR2 FYNNEI. CDR3 nucleotides: TGTGCCAGCGGTGGACAGGGAGGCACAGATACGCAGTATTTT. Translation gives CASGGQGGTDTQYF.

The chain carries TRBV7-9 and TRBJ2-7, with D unresolved. V lost 4 bases, J lost 2 bases, and 12 bases lay in between. The V gene's germline CDR1 is SEHNR and CDR2 FQNEAQ (reference sequence). The CDR3 consists of 14 residues. Here the CDR3 DNA reads TGTGCCAGCAGCTCCGAGGTGGGAACCTACGAGCAGTACTTC. Amino acids: CASSSEVGTYEQYF.

The chain is built from TRBV29-1 and TRBJ2-7, with no clear D. The CDR3 runs to 12 residues. V lost 5 bases, J lost 0 bases, and 8 bases lay in between. Germline-derived CDR1 and CDR2 are SQVTM and ANQGSEA. The CDR3 DNA reads as TGCAGCGTTAAGAGGAGCTCCTACGAGCAGTACTTC. It is translated as CSVKRSSYEQYF.

This clonotype was recorded many times. The chain recombines TRBV10-3 with TRBJ2-7; D is uncertain. The CDR3 spans 13 residues. V lost 6 bases and J lost 0, with 9 bases in between. The germline gives CDR1 ENHRY, CDR2 SYGVKD. The CDR3 loop is CAISPQNSYEQYF. DNA of the CDR3: TGTGCCATCAGCCCGCAAAACTCCTACGAGCAGTACTTC.

This chain connects TRBV4-1 to TRBJ1-5; D may be TRBD1 (6 bases). The CDR3 extends over 14 amino acids. Germline assignment: CDR1 MGHRA and CDR2 YSYEKL. V lost 2 bases and J 3 bases, leaving 8 bases between the germline ends. The CDR3 region is CASSQQGNNQPQHF. The CDR3 region has the DNA TGCGCCAGCAGCCAACAGGGGAACAATCAGCCCCAGCATTTT.

This chain joins TRBV20-1 and TRBJ2-5, with 16 bases identical to TRBD2. There are 17 residues in the CDR3. Per the germline V gene, CDR1 is DFQATT and CDR2 is SNEGSKA (reference sequence). V lost 3 bases to trimming and J lost 1 base; unmatched junction nucleotides: 5. The CDR3 loop is CSASGTSGGAGQETQYF. CDR3 DNA: TGCAGTGCTAGTGGGACTAGCGGGGGGGCGGGCCAAGAGACCCAGTACTTC.

The chain joins TRBV12-3 or TRBV12-4 to TRBJ2-4; D is unclear. This CDR3 spans 16 amino acids. The germline V and J ends were trimmed by 7 bases and 0 bases, with 16 bases remaining between them. This chain's CDR3 is CASTLRRNLAKNIQYF. Written as DNA, the CDR3 is TGTGCCAGCACCCTACGGAGAAACCTAGCCAAAAACATTCAGTACTTC.

This clonotype was found a few times. V and J are TRBV6-5 and TRBJ2-4; TRBD2 matches 7 bases. The J call could be wrong; TRBJ2-7 is a better fit for the DNA end. The germline V gene has CDR1 MNHEY and CDR2 SVGAGI. This CDR3 has 15 residues. The CDR3 is CASSQFRGGTYEQYF. CDR3 in DNA: TGTGCCAGCAGTCAATTTAGGGGAGGGACCTACGAGCAGTACTTC.

The rearrangement uses TRBV13 and TRBJ2-7, with TRBD1 identical over 12 bases. The CDR3 is made up of 16 amino acids. From germline, CDR1 is PRHDT and CDR2 FYEKMQ (reference sequence). The junction had 7 bases not matched to a gene; V was cut back by 4 bases and J by 3 bases. CDR3 DNA sequence: TGTGCCAGCAGCTCCGGGACAGGGGGCTCTTACTACGAGCAGTACTTC. Its translation is CASSSGTGGSYYEQYF.

The CDR3 sequence is CASSPRDRAGANVLTF. In DNA form, the CDR3 reads TGTGCCAGCAGCCCGCGAGACAGGGCTGGGGCCAACGTCCTGACTTTC. The chain is built from TRBV7-9 and TRBJ2-6; 7 nucleotides align to TRBD1. The CDR3 is 16 residues long. The ends lost 5 bases at V and 2 bases at J; junction bases unmatched: 6. Germline V CDR1 and CDR2: SEHNR, FQNEAQ (reference sequence).

The chain carries TRBV27 and TRBJ1-5; D is unclear. Per germline, CDR1 MNHEY and CDR2 SMNVEV (reference sequence). Trimming pared 6 bases from V and 0 bases from J, leaving 12 bases between. The CDR3 runs to 15 residues. As DNA, the CDR3 is TGTGCCAGCAGCCCGGCGGGATTTAGCAATCAGCCCCAGCATTTT. Its protein is CASSPAGFSNQPQHF.

J is TRBJ1-2 and V is TRBV29-1; TRBD1 matches at 7 bases. The CDR3 is made up of 13 amino acids. Germline loops: CDR1 SQVTM, CDR2 ANQGSEA. V lost 7 bases and J lost 2; bases outside the gene matches: 7. The CDR3 DNA is TGCAGCGCGTCCCGGGACAGCAACTATGGCTACACCTTC. Translating gives CSASRDSNYGYTF.

The chain couples TRBV4-1 to TRBJ2-1, with 15 positions matching TRBD2. Germline-derived CDR1 and CDR2 are MGHRA and YSYEKL. The CDR3 loop spans 18 amino acids. Unmatched junction bases numbered 8, after V lost 6 bases and J lost 2 bases. The CDR3 region has the DNA TGCGCCAGCAGTTTAGGACTAGCGGGGGGGCCCACCTACAATGAGCAGTTCTTC. It yields the protein CASSLGLAGGPTYNEQFF.